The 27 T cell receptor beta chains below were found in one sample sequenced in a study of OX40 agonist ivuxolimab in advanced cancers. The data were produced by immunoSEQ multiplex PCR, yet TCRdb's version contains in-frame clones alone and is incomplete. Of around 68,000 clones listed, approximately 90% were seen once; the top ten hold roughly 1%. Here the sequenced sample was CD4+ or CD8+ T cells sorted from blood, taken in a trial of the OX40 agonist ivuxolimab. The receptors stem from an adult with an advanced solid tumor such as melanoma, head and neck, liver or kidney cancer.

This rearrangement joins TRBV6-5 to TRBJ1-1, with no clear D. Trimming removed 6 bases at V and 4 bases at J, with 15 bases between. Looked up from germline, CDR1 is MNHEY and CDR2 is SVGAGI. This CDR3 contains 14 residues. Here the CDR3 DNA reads TGTGCCAGCAGCCCCCGTGGCCCGGGCACTGAAGCTTTCTTT. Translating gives CASSPRGPGTEAFF.

This chain's CDR3 is CASSPGSSGANVLTF. The CDR3 nucleotides are TGTGCCAGCAGCCCGGGTTCCTCTGGGGCCAACGTCCTGACTTTC. V and J are TRBV7-3 and TRBJ2-6; no firm D call. CDR3 length: 15 residues. Germline CDR1 reads SGHTA; CDR2 reads FQGTGA. Trimming took off 5 bases at V and 0 bases at J, with 8 bases between the two ends.

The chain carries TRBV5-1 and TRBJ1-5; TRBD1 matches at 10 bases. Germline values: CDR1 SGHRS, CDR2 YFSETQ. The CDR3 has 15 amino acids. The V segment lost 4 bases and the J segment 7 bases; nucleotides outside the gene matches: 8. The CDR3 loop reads CASSPGQGLGQPQHF. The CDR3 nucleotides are TGCGCCAGCAGCCCGGGACAGGGGTTGGGGCAGCCCCAGCATTTT.

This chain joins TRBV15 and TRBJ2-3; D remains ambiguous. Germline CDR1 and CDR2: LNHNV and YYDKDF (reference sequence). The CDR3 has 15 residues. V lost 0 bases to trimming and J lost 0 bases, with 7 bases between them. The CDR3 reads CATSRDRVSTDTQYF. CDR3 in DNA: TGTGCCACCAGCAGAGATCGGGTTAGCACAGATACGCAGTATTTT. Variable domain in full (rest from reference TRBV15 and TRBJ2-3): DAMVIQNPRYQVTQFGKPVTLSCSQTLNHNVMYWYQQKSSQAPKLLFHYYDKDFNNEADTPDNFQSRRPNTSFCFLDIRSPGLGDTAMYLCATSRDRVSTDTQYFGPGTRLTVL.

CDR3 nucleotide sequence: TGTGCCACCAGCAGAGAAACGCACCTCTACACCTTC. This encodes CATSRETHLYTF. The chain uses TRBV15 and TRBJ1-2, with unresolved D. This CDR3 comprises 12 residues. Germline assignment: CDR1 LNHNV and CDR2 YYDKDF (reference sequence). V was shortened by 0 bases and J by 10 bases, with 9 bases between the two germline ends.

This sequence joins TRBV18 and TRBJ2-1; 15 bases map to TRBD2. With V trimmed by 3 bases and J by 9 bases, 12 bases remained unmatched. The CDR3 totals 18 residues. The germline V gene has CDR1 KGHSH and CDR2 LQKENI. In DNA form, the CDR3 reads TGTGCCAGCTCACCGCCTGATCGGACTAGCGGGAGGGTAGGTGAGCAGTTCTTC. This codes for CASSPPDRTSGRVGEQFF. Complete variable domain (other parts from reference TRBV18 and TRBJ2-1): NAGVMQNPRHLVRRRGQEARLRCSPMKGHSHVYWYRQLPEEGLKFMVYLQKENIIDESGMPKERFSAEFPKEGPSILRIQQVVRGDSAAYFCASSPPDRTSGRVGEQFFGPGTRLTVL.

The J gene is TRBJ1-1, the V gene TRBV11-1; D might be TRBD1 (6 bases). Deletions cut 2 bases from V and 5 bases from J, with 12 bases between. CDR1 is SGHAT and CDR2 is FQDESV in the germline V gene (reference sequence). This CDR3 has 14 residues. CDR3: CASSLLRQGTEAFF. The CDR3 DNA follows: TGTGCCAGCAGCTTATTACGTCAGGGGACTGAAGCTTTCTTT.

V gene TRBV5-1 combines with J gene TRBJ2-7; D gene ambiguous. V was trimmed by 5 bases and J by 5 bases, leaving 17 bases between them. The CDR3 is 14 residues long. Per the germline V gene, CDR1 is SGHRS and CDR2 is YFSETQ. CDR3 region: CASRPVLVSHEQYF. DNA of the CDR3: TGCGCCAGCAGACCTGTTCTTGTATCCCACGAGCAGTACTTC.

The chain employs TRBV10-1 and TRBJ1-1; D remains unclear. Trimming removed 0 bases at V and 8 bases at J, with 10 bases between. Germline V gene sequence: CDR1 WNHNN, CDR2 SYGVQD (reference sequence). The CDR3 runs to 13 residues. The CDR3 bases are TGCGCCAGCAGTGAGTCGATCGACCGCGAAGCTTTCTTT. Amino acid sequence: CASSESIDREAFF.

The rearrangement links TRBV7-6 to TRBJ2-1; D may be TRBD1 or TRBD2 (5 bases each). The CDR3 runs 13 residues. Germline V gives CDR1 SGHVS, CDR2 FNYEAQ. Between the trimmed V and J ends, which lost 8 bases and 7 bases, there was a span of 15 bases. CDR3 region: CASGRGSGNEQFF. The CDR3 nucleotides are TGTGCCAGCGGCCGAGGGTCAGGGAATGAGCAGTTCTTC. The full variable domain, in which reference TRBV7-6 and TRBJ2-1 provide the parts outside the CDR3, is GAGVSQSPRYKVTKRGQDVALRCDPISGHVSLYWYRQALGQGPEFLTYFNYEAQQDKSGLPNDRFSAERPEGSISTLTIQRTEQRDSAMYRCASGRGSGNEQFFGPGTRLTVL.

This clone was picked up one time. This chain's CDR3 is CASSFWQGDSPLHF. The CDR3 DNA sequence: TGTGCCAGCAGCTTCTGGCAGGGTGATTCACCCCTCCACTTT. The chain couples TRBV5-5 to TRBJ1-6, with D tentatively TRBD1 (5 bases). The length of the CDR3 is 14 residues. The germline V gene encodes CDR1 SGHKS and CDR2 YYEKEE (reference sequence). V was pared by 2 bases and J by 8 bases, with 11 bases between.

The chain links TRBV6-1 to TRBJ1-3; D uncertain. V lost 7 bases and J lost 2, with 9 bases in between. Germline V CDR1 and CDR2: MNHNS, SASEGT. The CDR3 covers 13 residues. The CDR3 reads CASTPSPGNTIYF. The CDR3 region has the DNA TGTGCCAGCACTCCAAGTCCTGGAAACACCATATATTTT.

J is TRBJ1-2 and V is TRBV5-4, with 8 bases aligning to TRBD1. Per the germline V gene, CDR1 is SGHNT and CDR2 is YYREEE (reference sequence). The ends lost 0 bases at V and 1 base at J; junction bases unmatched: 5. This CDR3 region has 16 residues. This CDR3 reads CASSLGTGPDNYGYTF. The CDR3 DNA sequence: TGTGCCAGCAGCTTGGGGACAGGGCCTGATAACTATGGCTACACCTTC.

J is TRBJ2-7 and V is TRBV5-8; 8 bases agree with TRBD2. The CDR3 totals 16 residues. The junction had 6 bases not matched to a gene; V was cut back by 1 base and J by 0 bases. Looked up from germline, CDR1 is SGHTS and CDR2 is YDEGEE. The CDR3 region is CASSLTSGRSSYEQYF. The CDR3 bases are TGTGCCAGCAGCTTGACTAGCGGTAGGAGCTCCTACGAGCAGTACTTC.

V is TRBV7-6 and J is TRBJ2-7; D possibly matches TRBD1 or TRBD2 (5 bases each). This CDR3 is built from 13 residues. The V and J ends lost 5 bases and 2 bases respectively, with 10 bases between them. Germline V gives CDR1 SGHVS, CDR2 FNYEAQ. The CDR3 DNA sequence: TGTGCCAGCAGCGTGGGACGGGCCTACGAGCAGTACTTC. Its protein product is CASSVGRAYEQYF.

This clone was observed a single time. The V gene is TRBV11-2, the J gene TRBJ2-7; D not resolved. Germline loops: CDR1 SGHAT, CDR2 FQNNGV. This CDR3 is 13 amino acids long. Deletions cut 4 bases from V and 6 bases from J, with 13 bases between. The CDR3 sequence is CASSSQPSTEQYF. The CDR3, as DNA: TGTGCCAGCAGCTCCCAGCCCAGTACCGAGCAGTACTTC.

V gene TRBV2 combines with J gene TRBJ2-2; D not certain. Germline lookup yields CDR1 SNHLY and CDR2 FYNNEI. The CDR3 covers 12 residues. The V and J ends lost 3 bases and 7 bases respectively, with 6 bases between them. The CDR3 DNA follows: TGTGCCAGCAGTGACCTACTCGGGGAGCTGTTTTTT. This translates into CASSDLLGELFF.

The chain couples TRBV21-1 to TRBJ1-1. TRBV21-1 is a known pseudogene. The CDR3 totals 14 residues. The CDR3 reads CASIPPVGGTEAFF. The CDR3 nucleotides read TGTGCCAGCATACCCCCCGTGGGGGGGACTGAAGCTTTCTTT.

In nucleotides, the CDR3 is TGTGCCAGCAGTGAATTGTCAGTAAATAATTCACCCCTCCACTTT. As protein: CASSELSVNNSPLHF. The rearrangement joins TRBV25-1 to TRBJ1-6, with unresolved D. Germline V CDR1 and CDR2: MGHDK, SYGVNS. Trimming cost V 1 base and J 5 bases, with 9 bases left between them. This CDR3 spans 15 amino acids.

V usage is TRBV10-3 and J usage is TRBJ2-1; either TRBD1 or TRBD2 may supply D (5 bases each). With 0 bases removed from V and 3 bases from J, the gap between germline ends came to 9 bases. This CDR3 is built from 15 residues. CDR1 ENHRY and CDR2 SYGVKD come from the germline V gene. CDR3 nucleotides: TGTGCCATCAGTGAGTCAGGGGACGGCTACAATGAGCAGTTCTTC. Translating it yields CAISESGDGYNEQFF.

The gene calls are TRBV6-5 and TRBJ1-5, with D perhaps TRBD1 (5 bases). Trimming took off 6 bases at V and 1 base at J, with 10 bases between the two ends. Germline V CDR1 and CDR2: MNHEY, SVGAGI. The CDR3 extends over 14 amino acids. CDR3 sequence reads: CASRGPGSNQPQHF. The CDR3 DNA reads TGTGCCAGCAGGGGACCTGGGAGCAATCAGCCCCAGCATTTT.

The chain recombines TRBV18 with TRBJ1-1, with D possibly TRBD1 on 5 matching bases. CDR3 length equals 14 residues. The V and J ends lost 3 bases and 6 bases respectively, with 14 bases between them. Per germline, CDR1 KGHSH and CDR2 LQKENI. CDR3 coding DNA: TGTGCCAGCTCACCGTCTGTCTTAGGGGCTGAAGCTTTCTTT. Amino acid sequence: CASSPSVLGAEAFF. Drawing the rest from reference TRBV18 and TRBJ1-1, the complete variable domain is NAGVMQNPRHLVRRRGQEARLRCSPMKGHSHVYWYRQLPEEGLKFMVYLQKENIIDESGMPKERFSAEFPKEGPSILRIQQVVRGDSAAYFCASSPSVLGAEAFFGQGTRLTVV.

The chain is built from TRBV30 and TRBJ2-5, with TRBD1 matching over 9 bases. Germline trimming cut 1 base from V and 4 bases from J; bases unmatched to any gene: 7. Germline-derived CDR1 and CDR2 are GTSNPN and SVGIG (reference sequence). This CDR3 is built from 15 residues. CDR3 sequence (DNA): TGTGCCTGGAGTGGGGCCCGGACAGGGGCAGAGACCCAGTACTTC. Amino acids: CAWSGARTGAETQYF.

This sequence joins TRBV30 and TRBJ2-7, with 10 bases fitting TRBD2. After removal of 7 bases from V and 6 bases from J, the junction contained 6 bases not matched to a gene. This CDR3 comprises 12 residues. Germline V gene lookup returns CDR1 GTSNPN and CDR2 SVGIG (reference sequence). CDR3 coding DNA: TGTGCCTCTTTACTAGCGGGACGCGAGCAGTACTTC. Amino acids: CASLLAGREQYF. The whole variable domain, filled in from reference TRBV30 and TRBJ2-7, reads SQTIHQWPATLVQPVGSPLSLECTVEGTSNPNLYWYRQAAGRGLQLLFYSVGIGQISSEVPQNLSASRPQDRQFILSSKKLLLSDSGFYLCASLLAGREQYFGPGTRLTVT.

CDR3 coding DNA: TGTGCCAGCTCACCACCGCACCAGGCCTACAATGAGCAGTTCTTC. Translating gives CASSPPHQAYNEQFF. The V and J genes are TRBV18 and TRBJ2-1; no reliable D call. The germline V gene has CDR1 KGHSH and CDR2 LQKENI. Trimming removed 0 bases from V and 2 bases from J, with 8 bases in between. The CDR3 extends over 15 amino acids.

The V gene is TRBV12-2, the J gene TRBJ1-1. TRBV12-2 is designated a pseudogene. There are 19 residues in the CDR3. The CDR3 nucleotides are TGTGCAAGTCGCTTAGCCCGGTCCATTGGTCCGGGCTTGGACACTGAAGCTTTCTTT. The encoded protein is CASRLARSIGPGLDTEAFF.

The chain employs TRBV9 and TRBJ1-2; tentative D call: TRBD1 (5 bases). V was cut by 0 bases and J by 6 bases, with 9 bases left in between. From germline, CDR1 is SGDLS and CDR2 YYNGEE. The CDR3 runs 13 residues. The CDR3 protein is CASSVAQGNGYTF. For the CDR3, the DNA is TGTGCCAGCAGCGTAGCTCAGGGAAATGGCTACACCTTC.